The rows below give T cell receptor beta chains drawn from one sample of a study of T cell responses to AZD1222 COVID-19 vaccine. The method was immunoSEQ multiplex PCR; TCRdb's version includes in-frame clones alone and lacks a portion of them. This sample carries around 150,000 clones, 90% of them seen once, and the ten largest clones take roughly 3.2%. The sequences come from peripheral blood, collected on day 0 of AZD1222 vaccination. The receptors were gathered from an adult in good health. Both conserved end residues are part of each CDR3. D genes are given only for firm matches. Rows give clone size only sometimes, using once, few, many, or a class for an expanded clone.

d_call	v_call	j_call	clone_size	cdr3_nt	cdr3_aa
TRBD2	TRBV4-1	TRBJ2-7	.	TGCGCCAGCAGCCAAGATCTCGGGGGGGCCCCCTACGAGCAGTACTTC	CASSQDLGGAPYEQYF
.	TRBV2	TRBJ2-5	.	TGTGCCAGCAGTCACAGGGTCTTGCCGGGCCGGGACAACTTCATCCAAGAGACCCAGTACTTC	CASSHRVLPGRDNFIQETQYF
TRBD1	TRBV5-1	TRBJ1-4	.	TGCGCCAGCAGCTTCGGACAGGGGCCTCTTCGGGAGGCGGAAAAACTGTTTTTT	CASSFGQGPLREAEKLFF
TRBD1	TRBV30	TRBJ1-6	once	TGTGCCACAGGGGTGGGTAATTCACCCCTCCACTTT	CATGVGNSPLHF
.	TRBV30	TRBJ2-6	.	TGTGCCTGGAGTGTACATAGCTCTGGGGCCAACGTCCTGACTTTC	CAWSVHSSGANVLTF
.	TRBV29-1	TRBJ2-5	.	TGCAGCGTTGACACGGGGTCTTTCCAAGAGACCCAGTACTTC	CSVDTGSFQETQYF
TRBD1	TRBV11-3	TRBJ2-7	.	TGTGCCAGCAGCTTAGGGCAGGGGGCGGACGAGCAGTACTTC	CASSLGQGADEQYF
.	TRBV7-2	TRBJ2-7	.	TGTGCCAGCAGACGGTTCTCCTACGAGCAGTACTTC	CASRRFSYEQYF
TRBD1	TRBV6-5	TRBJ1-2	.	TGTGCCATCGGCGACAGGGCTTATGGCTACACCTTC	CAIGDRAYGYTF
.	TRBV5-1	TRBJ2-7	.	TGCGCCAGCACCTCTATTTTGGTAGACGCCAACGAGCAGTACTTC	CASTSILVDANEQYF
TRBD2	TRBV29-1	TRBJ2-1	.	TGCAGCGCCAGACTAGCGGGGGGTAGCAATGAGCAGTTCTTC	CSARLAGGSNEQFF
TRBD1	TRBV5-6	TRBJ2-7	.	TGTGCCAGCAGCTTGGTAGGGGGCGGCTACGAGCAGTACTTC	CASSLVGGGYEQYF
.	TRBV6-5	TRBJ1-1	.	TGTGCCAGCCGGGGACATCCACCTGGGGGAGCTTTCTTT	CASRGHPPGGAFF
.	TRBV27	TRBJ2-1	.	TGTGCCAGCCCCTTAGGTGGGGACCCCCGAGCGGTCCCCTACAATAAGCAGTTCTTC	CASPLGGDPRAVPYNKQFF
TRBD1	TRBV10-3	TRBJ1-5	.	TGTGCCATCAGTGAGAAGGACAGGGGCCATCCCGGCAATCAGCCCCAGCATTTT	CAISEKDRGHPGNQPQHF
.	TRBV6-5	TRBJ1-5	.	TGTGCCAGCAGGGGGACGTCGCAGGGCAATCAGCCCCAGCATTTT	CASRGTSQGNQPQHF
TRBD1	TRBV29-1	TRBJ1-4	.	TGCAGCGTCGGGACAGGGGTCCAGAAACTGTTTTTT	CSVGTGVQKLFF
.	TRBV7-9	TRBJ1-1	.	TGTGCCAGCAGCCACCGAGGGGGGGGGAGCACTGAAGCTTTCTTT	CASSHRGGGSTEAFF
.	TRBV6-5	TRBJ1-5	once	TGTGCCAGCAGAATCAGGGGCGGGATTCAGCCCCAGCATTTT	CASRIRGGIQPQHF
.	TRBV19	TRBJ2-5	.	TGTGCCAGTAGTATAGTGCGGGGCCTTCCACAAGAGACCCAGTACTTC	CASSIVRGLPQETQYF
.	TRBV27	TRBJ2-7	.	TGTGCCAGCAGTCCGCGACAGGCCGTCTACGAGCAGTACTTC	CASSPRQAVYEQYF
TRBD1	TRBV11-3	TRBJ1-1	once	TGTGCCAGCAGCTTCGACAGGGACTCCCTGAACACTGAAGCTTTCTTT	CASSFDRDSLNTEAFF
.	TRBV5-8	TRBJ1-5	once	TGTGCCAGCAGCCCTCCTTCGGGGGGCATTGGAAATCAGCCCCAGCATTTT	CASSPPSGGIGNQPQHF
.	TRBV19	TRBJ2-2	.	TGTGCCAGTAGTACGGACACCGACCTTGGCCCCGGGGAGCTGTTTTTT	CASSTDTDLGPGELFF
.	TRBV30	TRBJ1-5	.	TGTGCCTGGAGTGTACCTACAGGGAGGGTGAGCAATCAGCCCCAGCATTTT	CAWSVPTGRVSNQPQHF
TRBD1	TRBV18	TRBJ2-3	.	TGTGCCAGCTCACCCGGACAGGGAATTGATACGCAGTATTTT	CASSPGQGIDTQYF
TRBD1	TRBV7-9	TRBJ1-1	.	TGTGCCAGCAGCTCAGGGGGACTACAGGGGGCGATCACTGAAGCTTTCTTT	CASSSGGLQGAITEAFF
.	TRBV20-1	TRBJ1-3	.	TGCAGTGCTAGCTCCGGAAACACCATATATTTT	CSASSGNTIYF
TRBD2	TRBV19	TRBJ2-7	.	TGTGCCACCCCGGGACTAGCGGGAGGGCCGAAAAATTCTCGTCGGCAGTACTTC	CATPGLAGGPKNSRRQYF
.	TRBV28	TRBJ1-4	.	TGTGCCAGTAACTGGGGGGGGCAAGCAACTAATGAAAAACTGTTTTTT	CASNWGGQATNEKLFF
.	TRBV7-3	TRBJ2-1	.	TGTGCCAGCAGCCCCACAGGCAATGAGCAGTTCTTC	CASSPTGNEQFF
TRBD2	TRBV6-6	TRBJ2-1	.	TGTGCCAGCAGATTCTTCAGCGGGGGGGCGGCTAGTGAGCAGTTCTTC	CASRFFSGGAASEQFF
TRBD2	TRBV4-3	TRBJ2-1	.	TGCGCCAGCAGCCAAGATCTGGGCGGGAGTTACAATGAGCAGTTCTTC	CASSQDLGGSYNEQFF